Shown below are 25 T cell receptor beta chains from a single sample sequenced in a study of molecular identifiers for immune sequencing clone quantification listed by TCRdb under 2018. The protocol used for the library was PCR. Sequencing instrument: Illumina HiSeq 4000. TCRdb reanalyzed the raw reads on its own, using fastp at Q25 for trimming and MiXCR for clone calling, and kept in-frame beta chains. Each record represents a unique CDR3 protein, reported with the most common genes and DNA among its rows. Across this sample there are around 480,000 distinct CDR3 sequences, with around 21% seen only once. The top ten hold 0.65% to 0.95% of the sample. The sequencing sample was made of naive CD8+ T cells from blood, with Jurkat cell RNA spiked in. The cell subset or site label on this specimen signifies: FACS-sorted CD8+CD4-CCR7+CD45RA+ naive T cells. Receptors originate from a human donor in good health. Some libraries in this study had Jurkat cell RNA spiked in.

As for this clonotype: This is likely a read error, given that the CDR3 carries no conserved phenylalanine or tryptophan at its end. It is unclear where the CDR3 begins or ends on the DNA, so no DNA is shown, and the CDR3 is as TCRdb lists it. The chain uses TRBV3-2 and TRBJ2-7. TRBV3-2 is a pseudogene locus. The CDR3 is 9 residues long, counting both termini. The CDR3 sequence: CASSREQYL.

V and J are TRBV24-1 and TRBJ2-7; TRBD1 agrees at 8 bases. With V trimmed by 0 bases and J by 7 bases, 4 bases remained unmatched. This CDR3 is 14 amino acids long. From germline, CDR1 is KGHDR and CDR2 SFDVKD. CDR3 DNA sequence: TGTGCCACCAGTGATTTGCAACAGGGGGGAGAGCAGTACTTC. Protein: CATSDLQQGGEQYF.

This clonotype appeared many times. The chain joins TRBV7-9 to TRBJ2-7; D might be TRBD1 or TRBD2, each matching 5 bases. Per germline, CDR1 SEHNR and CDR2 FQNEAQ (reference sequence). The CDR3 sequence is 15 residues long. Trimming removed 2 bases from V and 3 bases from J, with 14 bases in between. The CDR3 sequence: CASSLIGTQGYEQYF. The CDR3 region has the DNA TGTGCCAGCAGCTTAATTGGGACCCAGGGCTACGAGCAGTACTTC. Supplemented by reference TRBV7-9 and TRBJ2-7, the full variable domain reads DTGVSQNPRHKITKRGQNVTFRCDPISEHNRLYWYRQTLGQGPEFLTYFQNEAQLEKSRLLSDRFSAERPKGSFSTLEIQRTEQGDSAMYLCASSLIGTQGYEQYFGPGTRLTVT.

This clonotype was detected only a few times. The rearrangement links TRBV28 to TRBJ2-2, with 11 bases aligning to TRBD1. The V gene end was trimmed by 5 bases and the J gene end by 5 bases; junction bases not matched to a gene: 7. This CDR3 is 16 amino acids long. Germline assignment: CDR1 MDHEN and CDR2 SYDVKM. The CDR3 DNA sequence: TGTGCCAGCAGTATAGGGACAGGGGGATGGACCGGGGAGCTGTTTTTT. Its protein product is CASSIGTGGWTGELFF.

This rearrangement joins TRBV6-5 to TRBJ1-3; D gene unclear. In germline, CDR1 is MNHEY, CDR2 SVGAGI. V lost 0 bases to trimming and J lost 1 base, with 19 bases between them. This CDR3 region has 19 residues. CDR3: CASSYSFSGESTSGNTIYF. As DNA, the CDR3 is TGTGCCAGCAGTTACTCGTTTTCGGGAGAAAGCACATCTGGAAACACCATATATTTT.

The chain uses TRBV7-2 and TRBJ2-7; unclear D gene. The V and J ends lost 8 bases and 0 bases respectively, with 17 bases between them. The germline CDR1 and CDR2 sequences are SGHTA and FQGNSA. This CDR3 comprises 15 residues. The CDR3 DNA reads TGTGCCAGCGGCCCTCTCACAGAAAGCTCCTACGAGCAGTACTTC. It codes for CASGPLTESSYEQYF.

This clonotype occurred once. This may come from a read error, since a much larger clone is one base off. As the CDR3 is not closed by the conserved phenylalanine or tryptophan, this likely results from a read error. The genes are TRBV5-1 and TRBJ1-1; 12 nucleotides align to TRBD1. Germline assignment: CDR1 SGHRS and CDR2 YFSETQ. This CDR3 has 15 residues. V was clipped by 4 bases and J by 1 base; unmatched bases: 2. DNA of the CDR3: TGCGCCAGCAGCGCGGGACAGGGGGCGAACACTGAAGCTTTCATT. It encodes CASSAGQGANTEAFI.

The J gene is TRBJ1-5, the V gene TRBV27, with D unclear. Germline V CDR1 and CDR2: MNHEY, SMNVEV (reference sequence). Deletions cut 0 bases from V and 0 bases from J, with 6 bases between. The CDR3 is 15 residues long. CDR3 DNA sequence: TGTGCCAGCAGTTTATCTGTCGGTAGCAATCAGCCCCAGCATTTT. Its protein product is CASSLSVGSNQPQHF.

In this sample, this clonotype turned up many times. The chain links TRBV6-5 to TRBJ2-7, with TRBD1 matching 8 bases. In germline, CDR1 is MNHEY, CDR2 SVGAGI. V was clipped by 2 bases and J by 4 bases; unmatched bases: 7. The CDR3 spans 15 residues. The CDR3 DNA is TGTGCCAGCAGTTACGGACAGGGAGCTGTTTACGAGCAGTACTTC. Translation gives CASSYGQGAVYEQYF.

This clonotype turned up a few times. CDR3 sequence reads: CASSEWDRSPDTQYF. CDR3 DNA sequence: TGTGCCAGCAGTGAGTGGGACAGGTCCCCAGATACGCAGTATTTT. The chain couples TRBV6-1 to TRBJ2-3; 8 bases are shared with TRBD1. The germline V gene encodes CDR1 MNHNS and CDR2 SASEGT. The CDR3 spans 15 residues. The V gene end was trimmed by 3 bases and the J gene end by 4 bases; junction bases not matched to a gene: 6.

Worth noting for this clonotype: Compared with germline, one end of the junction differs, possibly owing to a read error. The CDR3 coding sequence is TGTGCCAGTAGTATGACGGTCACCGGGGGGCTGTTTTTT. As protein: CASSMTVTGGLFF. V is TRBV19 and J is TRBJ2-2, with D perhaps matching TRBD2 (6 bases). The CDR3 totals 13 residues. Germline CDR1 is LNHDA and CDR2 is SQIVND (reference sequence).

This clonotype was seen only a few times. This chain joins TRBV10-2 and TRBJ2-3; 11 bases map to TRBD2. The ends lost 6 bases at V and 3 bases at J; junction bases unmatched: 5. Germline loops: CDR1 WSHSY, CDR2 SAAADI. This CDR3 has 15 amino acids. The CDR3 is CASRETSGETDTQYF. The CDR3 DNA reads TGCGCCAGCAGGGAGACTAGCGGGGAGACAGATACGCAGTATTTT.

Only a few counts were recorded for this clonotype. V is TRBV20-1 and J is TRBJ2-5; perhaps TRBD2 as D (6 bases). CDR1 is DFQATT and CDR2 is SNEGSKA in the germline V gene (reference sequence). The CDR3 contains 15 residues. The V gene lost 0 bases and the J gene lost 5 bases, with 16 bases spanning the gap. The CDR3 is CSARDVEGNMETQYF. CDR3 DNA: TGCAGTGCTAGAGATGTGGAGGGGAATATGGAGACCCAGTACTTC.

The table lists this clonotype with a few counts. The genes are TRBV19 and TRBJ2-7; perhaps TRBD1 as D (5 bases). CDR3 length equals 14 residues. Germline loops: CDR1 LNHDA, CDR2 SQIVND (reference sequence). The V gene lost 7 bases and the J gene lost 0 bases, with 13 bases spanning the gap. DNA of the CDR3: TGTGCCAGTACCAAAACAGGTTCCTCCTACGAGCAGTACTTC. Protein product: CASTKTGSSYEQYF.

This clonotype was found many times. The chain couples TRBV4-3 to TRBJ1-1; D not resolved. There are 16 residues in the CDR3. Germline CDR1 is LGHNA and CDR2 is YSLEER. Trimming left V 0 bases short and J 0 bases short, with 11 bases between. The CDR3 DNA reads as TGCGCCAGCAGCCAAGATTTAGTGGGGATGAACACTGAAGCTTTCTTT. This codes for CASSQDLVGMNTEAFF.

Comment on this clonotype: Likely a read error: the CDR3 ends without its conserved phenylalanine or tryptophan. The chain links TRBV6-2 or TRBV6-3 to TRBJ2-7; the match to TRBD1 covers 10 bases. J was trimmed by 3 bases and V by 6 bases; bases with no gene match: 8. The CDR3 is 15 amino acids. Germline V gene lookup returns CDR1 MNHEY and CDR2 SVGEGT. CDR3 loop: CASSSGTGVFYEQYL. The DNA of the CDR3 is TGTGCCAGCAGCTCCGGGACAGGGGTATTCTACGAGCAGTACCTC.

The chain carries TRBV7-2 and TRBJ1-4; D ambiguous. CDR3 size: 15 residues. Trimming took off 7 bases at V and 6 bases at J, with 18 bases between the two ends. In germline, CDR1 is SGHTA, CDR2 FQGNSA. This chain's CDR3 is CASTRTSLGDEKLFF. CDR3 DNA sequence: TGTGCCAGCACTCGGACGAGCCTCGGAGATGAAAAACTGTTTTTT.

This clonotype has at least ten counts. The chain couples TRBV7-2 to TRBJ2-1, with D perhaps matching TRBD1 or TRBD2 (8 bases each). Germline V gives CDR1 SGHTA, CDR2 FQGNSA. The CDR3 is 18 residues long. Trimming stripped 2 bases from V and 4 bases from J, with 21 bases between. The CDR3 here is CASSLFQGAGGPYNEQFF. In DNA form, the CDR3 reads TGTGCCAGCAGCTTATTCCAGGGGGCGGGGGGACCTTACAATGAGCAGTTCTTC.

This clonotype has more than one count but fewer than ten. CDR3 sequence (DNA): TGTGCCAGTAGGGATTTGGACAGGGGGAGCACTGAAGCTTTCTTT. Protein sequence: CASRDLDRGSTEAFF. The rearrangement joins TRBV19 to TRBJ1-1; 10 bases line up with TRBD1. The germline CDR1 and CDR2 sequences are LNHDA and SQIVND (reference sequence). V was pared by 6 bases and J by 4 bases, with 8 bases of the junction left unmatched. This CDR3 has 15 amino acids.

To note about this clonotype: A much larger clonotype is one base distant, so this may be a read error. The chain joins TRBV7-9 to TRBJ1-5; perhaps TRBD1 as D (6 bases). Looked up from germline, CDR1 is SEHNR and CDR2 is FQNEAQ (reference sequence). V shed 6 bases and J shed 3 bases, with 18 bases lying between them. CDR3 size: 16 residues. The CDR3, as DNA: TGTGCCAGCAGTCGCACCGCGGGACACATCAATCAGCCCCAGCATTTT. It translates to CASSRTAGHINQPQHF. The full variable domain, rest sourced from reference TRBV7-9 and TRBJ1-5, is DTGVSQNPRHKITKRGQNVTFRCDPISEHNRLYWYRQTLGQGPEFLTYFQNEAQLEKSRLLSDRFSAERPKGSFSTLEIQRTEQGDSAMYLCASSRTAGHINQPQHFGDGTRLSIL.

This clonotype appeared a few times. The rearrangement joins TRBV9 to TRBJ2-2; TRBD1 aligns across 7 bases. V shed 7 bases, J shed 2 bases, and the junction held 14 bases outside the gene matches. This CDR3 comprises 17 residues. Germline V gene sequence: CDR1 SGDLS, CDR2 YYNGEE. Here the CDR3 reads CASQNAQGQANTGELFF. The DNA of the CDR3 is TGTGCCAGCCAAAACGCCCAAGGACAGGCTAACACCGGGGAGCTGTTTTTT.

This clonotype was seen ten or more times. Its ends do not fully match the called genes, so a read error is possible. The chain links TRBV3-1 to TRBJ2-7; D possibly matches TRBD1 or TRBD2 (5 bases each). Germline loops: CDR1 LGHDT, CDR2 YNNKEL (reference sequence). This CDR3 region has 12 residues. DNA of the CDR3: TGTGCCAGCAGCTTCATTCGGGACGGAGAGGGCTTC. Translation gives CASSFIRDGEGF.

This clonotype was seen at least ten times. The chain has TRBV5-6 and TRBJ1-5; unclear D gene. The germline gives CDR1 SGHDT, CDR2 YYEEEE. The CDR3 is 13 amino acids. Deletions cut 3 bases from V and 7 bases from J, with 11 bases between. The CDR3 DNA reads TGTGCCAGCAGCTCATCCGGGATCCAGCCCCAGCATTTT. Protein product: CASSSSGIQPQHF.

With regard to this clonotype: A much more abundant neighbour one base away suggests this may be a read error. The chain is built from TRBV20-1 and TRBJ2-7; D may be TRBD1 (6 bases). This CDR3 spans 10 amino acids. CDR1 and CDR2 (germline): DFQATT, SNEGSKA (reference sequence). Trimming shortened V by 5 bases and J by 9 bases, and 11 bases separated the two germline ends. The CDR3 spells CSALKTGQYF. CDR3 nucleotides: TGCAGTGCTCTGAAGACAGGGCAGTACTTC.

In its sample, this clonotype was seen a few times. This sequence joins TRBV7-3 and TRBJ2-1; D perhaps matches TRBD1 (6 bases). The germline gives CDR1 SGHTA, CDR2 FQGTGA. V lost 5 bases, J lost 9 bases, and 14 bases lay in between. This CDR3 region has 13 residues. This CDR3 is CASSRDTMGEQFF. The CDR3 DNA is TGTGCCAGCAGCAGGGACACTATGGGTGAGCAGTTCTTC.